The rows below give T cell receptor beta chains drawn from one sample of a study of technical replicates of blood from a handful of donors. Repertoires were generated with immunoSEQ multiplex PCR, while TCRdb's copy carries only in-frame clones and drops some. The sample yields about 74,000 clones, 95% seen once. Sequences were obtained from T cells isolated from PBMCs. All receptors derive from a human donor in good health. Each CDR3 is given with its conserved first and last residue. D genes are given only for firm matches. A row's size may be missing; if present it is once, few, many or a size class.

D gene	V gene	CDR3 length	J gene	clone size	CDR3 DNA	CDR3 protein
TRBD1	TRBV6-1	13	TRBJ1-2	NA	TGTGCCAGCAGAGCCGACAGGGGGCTTGGCTACACCTTC	CASRADRGLGYTF
NA	TRBV5-1	15	TRBJ1-1	NA	TGCGCCAGCAGCTTGGATGCGGTTTTGAACACTGAAGCTTTCTTT	CASSLDAVLNTEAFF
NA	TRBV2	12	TRBJ2-3	NA	TGTGCCAGCAGTTTAGAATCAGATACGCAGTATTTT	CASSLESDTQYF
TRBD2	TRBV28	19	TRBJ2-7	NA	TGTGCCAGCACCTCCCCAGGGCTAGCGGGAGGGCCCACCCTCTACGAGCAGTACTTC	CASTSPGLAGGPTLYEQYF
NA	TRBV29-1	13	TRBJ2-7	NA	TGCAGCGTACGACTCACCAGCTCCTACGAGCAGTACTTC	CSVRLTSSYEQYF
TRBD2	TRBV27	13	TRBJ2-5	NA	TGTGCCAGCAATCGAGCGGGAGGAGAGACCCAGTACTTC	CASNRAGGETQYF
NA	TRBV5-6	14	TRBJ1-3	NA	TGTGCCAGCAGCTTTCCGGGGGGCGGAAACACCATATATTTT	CASSFPGGGNTIYF
TRBD2	TRBV5-1	17	TRBJ2-2	NA	TGCGCCAGCAGCTCGGGACTAGCGGGAGACCAGGGCGGGGAGCTGTTTTTT	CASSSGLAGDQGGELFF
NA	TRBV25-1	17	TRBJ2-7	NA	TGTGCCAGCAGTGACGAGGCGGGCAGGAAGAAATCCTACGAGCAGTACTTC	CASSDEAGRKKSYEQYF
NA	TRBV5-1	15	TRBJ2-1	once	TGCGCCAGCAGCTTCGTTCGGGGTGGCAACAATGAGCAGTTCTTC	CASSFVRGGNNEQFF
NA	TRBV9	12	TRBJ2-3	NA	TGTGCCAGCAGCGTTGCAGTAGATACGCAGTATTTT	CASSVAVDTQYF
NA	TRBV2	16	TRBJ1-2	NA	TGTGCCAGCAGTGAAGCTGAGGGAGGGCCCGACTATGGCTACACCTTC	CASSEAEGGPDYGYTF
TRBD1	TRBV18	14	TRBJ2-4	NA	TGTGCCAGCTCCCTCGGGACAGTCAAAAACATTCAGTACTTC	CASSLGTVKNIQYF
NA	TRBV30	14	TRBJ1-4	NA	TGTGCCTGGGGCACCTTCACAACTAATGAAAAACTGTTTTTT	CAWGTFTTNEKLFF
TRBD2	TRBV5-1	20	TRBJ2-7	NA	TGCGCCAGCAGCTGGAAAGAGGGGGGACTAGCGCTCGGACGGACCTACGAGCAGTACTTC	CASSWKEGGLALGRTYEQYF
NA	TRBV21-1	16	TRBJ1-5	NA	TGTGCCAGCAGCCTTCCGGGACAGACTAGCAATCAGCCCCAGCATTTT	CASSLPGQTSNQPQHF
NA	TRBV6-5	12	TRBJ2-7	NA	TGTGCCAGCGGACAGAGATCCTACGAGCAGTACTTC	CASGQRSYEQYF
TRBD1	TRBV10-2	14	TRBJ1-1	NA	TGCGCCAGCAGGTACGGGACAGGGGGGACTGAAGCTTTCTTT	CASRYGTGGTEAFF
NA	TRBV6-5	14	TRBJ1-2	NA	TGTGCCAGCAGACAGGGCTTAACCAACTATGGCTACACCTTC	CASRQGLTNYGYTF
NA	TRBV27	16	TRBJ1-1	NA	TGTGCCAGCAGAACCCAGGCTGTCGAACTGAACACTGAAGCTTTCTTT	CASRTQAVELNTEAFF